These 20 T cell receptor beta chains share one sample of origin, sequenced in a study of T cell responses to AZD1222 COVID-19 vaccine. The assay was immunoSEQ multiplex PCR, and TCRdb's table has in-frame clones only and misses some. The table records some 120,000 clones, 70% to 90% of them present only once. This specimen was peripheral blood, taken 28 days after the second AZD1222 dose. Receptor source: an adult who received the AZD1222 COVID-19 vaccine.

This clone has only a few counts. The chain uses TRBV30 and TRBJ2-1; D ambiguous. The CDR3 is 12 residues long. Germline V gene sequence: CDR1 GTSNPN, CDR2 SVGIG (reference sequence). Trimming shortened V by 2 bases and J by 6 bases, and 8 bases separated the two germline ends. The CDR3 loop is CAWSQQINEQFF. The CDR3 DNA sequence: TGTGCCTGGAGTCAACAGATCAATGAGCAGTTCTTC.

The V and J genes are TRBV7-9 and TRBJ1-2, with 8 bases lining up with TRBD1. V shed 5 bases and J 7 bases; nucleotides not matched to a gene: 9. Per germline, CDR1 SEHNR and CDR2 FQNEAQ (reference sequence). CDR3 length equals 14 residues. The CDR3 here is CASSHGQGSSGYTF. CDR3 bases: TGTGCCAGCAGCCACGGACAGGGATCCTCTGGCTACACCTTC.

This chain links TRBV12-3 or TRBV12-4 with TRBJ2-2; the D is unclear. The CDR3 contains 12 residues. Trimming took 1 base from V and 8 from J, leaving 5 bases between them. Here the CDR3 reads CASSLGGGELFF. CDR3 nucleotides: TGTGCCAGCAGTTTAGGTGGGGGGGAGCTGTTTTTT.

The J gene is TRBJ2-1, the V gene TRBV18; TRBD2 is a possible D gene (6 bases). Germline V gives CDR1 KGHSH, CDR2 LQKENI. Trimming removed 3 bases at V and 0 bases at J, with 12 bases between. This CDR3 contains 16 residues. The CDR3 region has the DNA TGTGCCAGCTCACCGACCGGGGGAAGCTCCTACAATGAGCAGTTCTTC. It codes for CASSPTGGSSYNEQFF.

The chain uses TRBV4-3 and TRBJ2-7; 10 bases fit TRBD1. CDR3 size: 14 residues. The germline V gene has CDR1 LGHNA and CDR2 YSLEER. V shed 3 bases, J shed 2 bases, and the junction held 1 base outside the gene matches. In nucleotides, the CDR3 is TGCGCCAGCAGCCACGGGACAGGGGCCTACGAGCAGTACTTC. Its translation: CASSHGTGAYEQYF.

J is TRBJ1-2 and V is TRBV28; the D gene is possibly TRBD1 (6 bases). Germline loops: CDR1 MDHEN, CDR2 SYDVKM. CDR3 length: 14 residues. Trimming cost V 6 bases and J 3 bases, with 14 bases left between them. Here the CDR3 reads CASRKGGEDYGYTF. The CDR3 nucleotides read TGTGCCAGCAGGAAGGGGGGCGAAGACTATGGCTACACCTTC.

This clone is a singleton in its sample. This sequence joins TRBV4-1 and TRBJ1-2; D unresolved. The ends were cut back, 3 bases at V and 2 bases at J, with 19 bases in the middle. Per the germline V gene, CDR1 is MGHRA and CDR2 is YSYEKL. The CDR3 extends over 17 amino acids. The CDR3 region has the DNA TGCGCCAGCAGCCATCCCCCCTTTACGTCGGGAAACTATGGCTACACCTTC. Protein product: CASSHPPFTSGNYGYTF.

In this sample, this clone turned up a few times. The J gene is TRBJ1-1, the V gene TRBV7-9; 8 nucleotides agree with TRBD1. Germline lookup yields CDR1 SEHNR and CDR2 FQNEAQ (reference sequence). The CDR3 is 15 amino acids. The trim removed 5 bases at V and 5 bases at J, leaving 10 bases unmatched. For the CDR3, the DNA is TGTGCCAGCAGCCATTGGATGGGACAGGATACTGAAGCTTTCTTT. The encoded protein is CASSHWMGQDTEAFF.

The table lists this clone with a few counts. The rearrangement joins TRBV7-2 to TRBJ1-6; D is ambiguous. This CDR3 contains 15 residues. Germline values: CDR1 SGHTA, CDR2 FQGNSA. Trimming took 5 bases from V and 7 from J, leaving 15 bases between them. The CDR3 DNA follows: TGTGCCAGCAGCGGCCGTCGCGGTATGAATTCACCCCTCCACTTT. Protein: CASSGRRGMNSPLHF.

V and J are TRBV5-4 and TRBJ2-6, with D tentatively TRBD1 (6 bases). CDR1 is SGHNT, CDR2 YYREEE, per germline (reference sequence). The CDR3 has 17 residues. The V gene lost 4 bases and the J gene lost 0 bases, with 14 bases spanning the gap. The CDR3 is CASSSWTASSGANVLTF. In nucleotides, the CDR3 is TGTGCCAGCAGCAGTTGGACAGCCTCCTCTGGGGCCAACGTCCTGACTTTC.

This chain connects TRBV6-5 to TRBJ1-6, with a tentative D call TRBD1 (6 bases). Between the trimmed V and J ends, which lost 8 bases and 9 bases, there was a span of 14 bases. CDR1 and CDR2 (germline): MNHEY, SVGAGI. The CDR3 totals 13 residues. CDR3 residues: CASRYQGISPLHF. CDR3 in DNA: TGTGCCAGCCGATATCAGGGGATTTCACCCCTCCACTTT.

DNA for the CDR3: TGTGCCAGCAGTATGACCGGGACAATCAACGAGCAGTACTTC. Translated, it gives CASSMTGTINEQYF. V is TRBV7-8 and J is TRBJ2-7, with D possibly being TRBD1 (6 bases). The germline gives CDR1 SGHVS, CDR2 FQNEAQ. V was shortened by 6 bases and J by 5 bases, with 17 bases between the two germline ends. The CDR3 has 14 residues. The full variable domain, in which reference TRBV7-8 and TRBJ2-7 provide the parts outside the CDR3, is GAGVSQSPRYKVAKRGQDVALRCDPISGHVSLFWYQQALGQGPEFLTYFQNEAQLDKSGLPSDRFFAERPEGSVSTLKIQRTQQEDSAVYLCASSMTGTINEQYFGPGTRLTVT.

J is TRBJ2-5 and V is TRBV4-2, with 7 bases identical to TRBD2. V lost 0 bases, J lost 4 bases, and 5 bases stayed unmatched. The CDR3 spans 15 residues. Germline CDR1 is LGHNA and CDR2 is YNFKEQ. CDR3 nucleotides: TGTGCCAGCAGCCAAGAGCGGGGGACGGTAGAGACCCAGTACTTC. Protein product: CASSQERGTVETQYF.

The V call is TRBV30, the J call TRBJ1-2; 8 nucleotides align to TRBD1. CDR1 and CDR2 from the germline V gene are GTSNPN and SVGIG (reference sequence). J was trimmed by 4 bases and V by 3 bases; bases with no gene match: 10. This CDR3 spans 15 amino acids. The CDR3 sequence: CAWSGTGTRPYGYTF. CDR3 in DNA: TGTGCCTGGAGCGGGACAGGAACACGTCCCTATGGCTACACCTTC.

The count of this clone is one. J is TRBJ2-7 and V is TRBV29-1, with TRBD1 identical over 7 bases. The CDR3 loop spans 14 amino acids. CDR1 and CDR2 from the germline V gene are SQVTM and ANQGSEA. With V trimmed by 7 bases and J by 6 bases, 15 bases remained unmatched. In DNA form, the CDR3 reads TGCAGCGGAAGTCGGACAGGATTAATCGGCGAGCAGTACTTC. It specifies CSGSRTGLIGEQYF.

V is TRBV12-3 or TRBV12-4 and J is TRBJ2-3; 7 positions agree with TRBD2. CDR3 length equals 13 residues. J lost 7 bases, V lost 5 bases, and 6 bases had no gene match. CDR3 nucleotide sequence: TGTGCCAGCAGTACTGGGAGGGTGAATACGCAGTATTTT. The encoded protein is CASSTGRVNTQYF.

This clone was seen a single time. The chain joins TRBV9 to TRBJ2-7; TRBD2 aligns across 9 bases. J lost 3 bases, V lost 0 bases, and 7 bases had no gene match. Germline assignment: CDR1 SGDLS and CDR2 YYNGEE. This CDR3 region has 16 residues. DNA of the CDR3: TGTGCCAGCAGCGTAGATGCTAGCGGGGTAAACTACGAGCAGTACTTC. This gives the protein CASSVDASGVNYEQYF.

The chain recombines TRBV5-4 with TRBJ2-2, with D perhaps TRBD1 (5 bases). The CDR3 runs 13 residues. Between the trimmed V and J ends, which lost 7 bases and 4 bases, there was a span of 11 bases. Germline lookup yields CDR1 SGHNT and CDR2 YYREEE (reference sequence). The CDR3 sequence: CASPSDTTGELFF. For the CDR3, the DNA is TGTGCCAGCCCATCGGACACCACCGGGGAGCTGTTTTTT.

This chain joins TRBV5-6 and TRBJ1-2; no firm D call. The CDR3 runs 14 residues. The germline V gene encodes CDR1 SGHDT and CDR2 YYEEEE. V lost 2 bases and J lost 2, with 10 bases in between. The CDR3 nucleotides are TGTGCCAGCAGCTTAGTAACGGTAAACTATGGCTACACCTTC. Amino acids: CASSLVTVNYGYTF.

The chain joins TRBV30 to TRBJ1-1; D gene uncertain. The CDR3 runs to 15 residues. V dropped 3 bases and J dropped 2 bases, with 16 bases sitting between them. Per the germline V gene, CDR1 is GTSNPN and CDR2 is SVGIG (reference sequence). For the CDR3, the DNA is TGTGCCTGGAGGCCGTACGGGCGACAAAACACTGAAGCTTTCTTT. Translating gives CAWRPYGRQNTEAFF.